This TCR beta chain was sequenced during a study of T cell responses to AZD1222 COVID-19 vaccine. The germline V gene encodes CDR1 MNHNY and CDR2 SVGAGI (reference sequence). The CDR3 is 15 amino acids. Trimming stripped 7 bases from V and 6 bases from J, with 19 bases between. Assay used: immunoSEQ multiplex PCR; TCRdb lists only in-frame clones, some missing. The sample has approximately 75,000 clones, 85% to 90% seen once. The receptor was isolated from an adult who received the AZD1222 COVID-19 vaccine. V is TRBV6-6 and J is TRBJ1-5; D may be TRBD1 (5 bases). Source: peripheral blood, taken 28 days after the second AZD1222 dose. The CDR3 loop is CASTLGTGLSQPQHF. CDR3 nucleotides: TGTGCCAGCACCTTGGGTACAGGACTTAGTCAGCCCCAGCATTTT.